Presented here are 23 T cell receptor beta chains from one specimen sequenced in a study of blood T cell repertoires in COVID-19. Clones were read by immunoSEQ multiplex PCR, and TCRdb kept only the in-frame ones, dropping some. This table holds roughly 260,000 clones, approximately 90% found once. What was sequenced was peripheral blood. Every receptor here comes from a woman in her 40s with acute or convalescent COVID-19.

The rearrangement uses TRBV3-1 (or the pseudogene TRBV3-2) and TRBJ1-1; 10 bases agree with TRBD1. Per germline, CDR1 LGHDT and CDR2 YNNKEL (reference sequence). The trim removed 3 bases at V and 0 bases at J, leaving 10 bases unmatched. The CDR3 consists of 18 residues. CDR3 loop: CASSHGPGQGLLNTEAFF. The CDR3 nucleotides read TGTGCCAGCAGCCACGGACCGGGACAGGGGCTATTGAACACTGAAGCTTTCTTT.

The V gene is TRBV7-2, the J gene TRBJ2-2; 8 nucleotides agree with TRBD2. CDR1 and CDR2 from the germline V gene are SGHTA and FQGNSA. The V segment lost 0 bases and the J segment 4 bases; nucleotides outside the gene matches: 13. The CDR3 consists of 19 residues. The CDR3 DNA sequence: TGTGCCAGCAGCTTAGCGGCGGGGGGTCCCCTCCGGGGCACCGGGGAGCTGTTTTTT. The encoded protein is CASSLAAGGPLRGTGELFF.

This clone was detected once. The J gene is TRBJ1-1, the V gene TRBV28; D perhaps matches TRBD1 (6 bases). CDR3 length equals 16 residues. The germline V gene encodes CDR1 MDHEN and CDR2 SYDVKM. Deletions cut 5 bases from V and 1 base from J, with 17 bases between. The CDR3, as DNA: TGTGCCAGCAGTACGACCCCGACAGGAAGGAACACTGAAGCTTTCTTT. It encodes CASSTTPTGRNTEAFF.

The rearrangement joins TRBV2 to TRBJ1-1, with D unclear. The CDR3 is 13 amino acids. V was shortened by 11 bases and J by 0 bases, with 13 bases between the two germline ends. CDR1 is SNHLY, CDR2 FYNNEI, per germline. CDR3 sequence (DNA): TGTGCCGGCAATGACGGGGTGAACACTGAAGCTTTCTTT. As protein: CAGNDGVNTEAFF.

The V and J genes are TRBV11-2 and TRBJ2-5, with 16 bases aligning to TRBD2. This CDR3 contains 17 residues. Trimming cost V 5 bases and J 5 bases; bases outside gene matches: 8. Germline V gene sequence: CDR1 SGHAT, CDR2 FQNNGV. The CDR3 region is CASSRMGLAGGHETQYF. The CDR3 region has the DNA TGTGCCAGCAGCCGAATGGGACTAGCGGGGGGGCACGAGACCCAGTACTTC. The full variable domain, in which reference TRBV11-2 and TRBJ2-5 provide the parts outside the CDR3, is EAGVAQSPRYKIIEKRQSVAFWCNPISGHATLYWYQQILGQGPKLLIQFQNNGVVDDSQLPKDRFSAERLKGVDSTLKIQPAKLEDSAVYLCASSRMGLAGGHETQYFGPGTRLLVL.

V is TRBV11-3 and J is TRBJ2-7; tentative D call: TRBD2 (5 bases). Trimming pared 2 bases from V and 1 base from J, leaving 15 bases between. CDR1 SGHNT and CDR2 YENEEA come from the germline V gene. The CDR3 consists of 16 residues. The CDR3 sequence: CASSLRATGISYEQYV. CDR3 bases: TGTGCCAGCAGCTTACGGGCCACCGGGATTTCCTACGAGCAGTACGTC.

The genes are TRBV5-6 and TRBJ1-2; D uncertain. The CDR3 extends over 12 amino acids. V gave up 4 bases and J gave up 8 bases, with 12 bases separating them. Germline V gene lookup returns CDR1 SGHDT and CDR2 YYEEEE. CDR3 in amino acids: CASSVGVRGYTF. For the CDR3, the DNA is TGTGCCAGCAGCGTGGGAGTGAGGGGCTACACCTTC.

The chain uses TRBV7-6 and TRBJ1-1, with 8 bases matching TRBD1. Unmatched junction bases numbered 3, after V lost 6 bases and J lost 3 bases. CDR3 length: 13 residues. Per the germline V gene, CDR1 is SGHVS and CDR2 is FNYEAQ. The CDR3 DNA reads TGTGCCAGCAGTTTGACAGGGGACACTGAAGCTTTCTTT. This sequence encodes CASSLTGDTEAFF.

The chain employs TRBV9 and TRBJ2-5; TRBD2 aligns across 13 bases. Germline V gives CDR1 SGDLS, CDR2 YYNGEE. This CDR3 contains 18 residues. After removal of 3 bases from V and 7 bases from J, the junction contained 15 bases not matched to a gene. CDR3 in DNA: TGTGCCAGCAGCGCGGAACTAGCGGGGGGGCCAAGGAGTGTGACCCAGTACTTC. This encodes CASSAELAGGPRSVTQYF.

The rearrangement joins TRBV5-4 to TRBJ1-6, with D perhaps matching TRBD1 (6 bases). The CDR3 length is 18 residues. The V gene's germline CDR1 is SGHNT and CDR2 YYREEE (reference sequence). Between the trimmed V and J ends, which lost 4 bases and 9 bases, there was a span of 26 bases. CDR3 coding DNA: TGTGCCAGCAGCAGGGAAGGCTCAGGGGCGGTCTTGGGTTCACCCCTCCACTTT. It yields the protein CASSREGSGAVLGSPLHF.

The chain uses TRBV18 and TRBJ1-2; 7 positions agree with TRBD1. With V trimmed by 6 bases and J by 7 bases, 11 bases remained unmatched. CDR3 length: 14 residues. The V gene's germline CDR1 is KGHSH and CDR2 LQKENI. In nucleotides, the CDR3 is TGTGCCAGCTCGCTCACAGGGGCGCAGGGTGGCTACACCTTC. Translated: CASSLTGAQGGYTF.

The V gene is TRBV7-2, the J gene TRBJ1-1; D call uncertain. V was trimmed by 1 base and J by 0 bases, leaving 6 bases between them. The CDR3 totals 14 residues. Germline V CDR1 and CDR2: SGHTA, FQGNSA. The CDR3 nucleotides are TGTGCCAGCAGCTTAGGTTTCATGAACACTGAAGCTTTCTTT. The encoded protein is CASSLGFMNTEAFF. Looking up the rest from reference TRBV7-2 and TRBJ1-1 gives the full variable domain: GAGVSQSPSNKVTEKGKDVELRCDPISGHTALYWYRQSLGQGLEFLIYFQGNSAPDKSGLPSDRFSAERTGGSVSTLTIQRTQQEDSAVYLCASSLGFMNTEAFFGQGTRLTVV.

V is TRBV11-3 and J is TRBJ2-1, with 8 bases matching TRBD2. The CDR3 length is 15 residues. V lost 5 bases to trimming and J lost 1 base; unmatched junction nucleotides: 4. CDR1 is SGHNT and CDR2 is YENEEA in the germline V gene. CDR3 DNA sequence: TGTGCCAGCAGCCCCGTAGCGGGGTCCTACAATGAGCAGTTCTTC. It encodes CASSPVAGSYNEQFF. The variable domain in full, with the rest retrieved from reference TRBV11-3 and TRBJ2-1, is EAGVVQSPRYKIIEKKQPVAFWCNPISGHNTLYWYLQNLGQGPELLIRYENEEAVDDSQLPKDRFSAERLKGVDSTLKIQPAELGDSAVYLCASSPVAGSYNEQFFGPGTRLTVL.

V gene TRBV7-9 combines with J gene TRBJ1-1, with D possibly being TRBD1 (5 bases). The length of the CDR3 is 15 residues. The germline V gene has CDR1 SEHNR and CDR2 FQNEAQ (reference sequence). V lost 3 bases, J lost 4 bases, and 15 bases lay in between. The CDR3 bases are TGTGCCAGCAGCTTGGGACTCCCAGCGGGCACTGAAGCTTTCTTT. This encodes CASSLGLPAGTEAFF.

The CDR3 here is CASSGTGTPNYGYTF. CDR3 coding DNA: TGTGCCAGCAGCGGGACAGGGACCCCTAACTATGGCTACACCTTC. This rearrangement joins TRBV9 to TRBJ1-2; 8 bases are shared with TRBD1. The germline CDR1 and CDR2 sequences are SGDLS and YYNGEE. V lost 3 bases to trimming and J lost 0 bases; unmatched junction nucleotides: 4. The CDR3 length is 15 residues.

V is TRBV19 and J is TRBJ1-2, with TRBD1 identical over 10 bases. The CDR3 spans 15 residues. Unmatched junction bases numbered 5, after V lost 4 bases and J lost 3 bases. Germline V gene sequence: CDR1 LNHDA, CDR2 SQIVND (reference sequence). The CDR3 DNA follows: TGTGCCAGTAGTAATCCCGGACAGGGGGACTATGGCTACACCTTC. It encodes CASSNPGQGDYGYTF.

The chain couples TRBV6-1 to TRBJ2-7, with a tentative D call TRBD1 (6 bases). Trimming stripped 3 bases from V and 2 bases from J, with 11 bases between. The CDR3 extends over 14 amino acids. Germline values: CDR1 MNHNS, CDR2 SASEGT. The CDR3 region has the DNA TGTGCCAGCAGTGATTACAGGGTAGCCTACGAGCAGTACGTC. Its translation: CASSDYRVAYEQYV.

V is TRBV6-5 and J is TRBJ2-1; 15 bases map to TRBD2. J lost 5 bases, V lost 8 bases, and 1 base had no gene match. The CDR3 runs 14 residues. Germline CDR1 reads MNHEY; CDR2 reads SVGAGI. CDR3 nucleotides: TGTGCCAGCCGGACTAGCGGGGGGGACAATGAGCAGTTCTTC. This encodes CASRTSGGDNEQFF.

The chain combines TRBV5-1 with TRBJ2-3; D is uncertain. The CDR3 length is 15 residues. Deletions cut 0 bases from V and 6 bases from J, with 14 bases between. Germline V gene sequence: CDR1 SGHRS, CDR2 YFSETQ. CDR3 nucleotide sequence: TGCGCCAGCAGCTTGGAGTCTAAAACCTGGGATACGCAGTATTTT. Protein sequence: CASSLESKTWDTQYF.

This clone was detected only a few times. This chain connects TRBV12-3 or TRBV12-4 to TRBJ1-2; the match to TRBD1 covers 7 bases. Unmatched junction bases numbered 7, after V lost 7 bases and J lost 8 bases. The CDR3 is 12 residues long. CDR3 protein: CASTTGFEGYTF. The CDR3 DNA reads TGTGCCAGCACGACAGGGTTTGAGGGCTACACCTTC.

This chain uses TRBV5-1 with TRBJ2-7, with 7 bases matching TRBD2. The CDR3 loop spans 14 amino acids. The germline CDR1 and CDR2 sequences are SGHRS and YFSETQ. CDR3: CASSLGPAGEPWDV. The CDR3, as DNA: TGCGCCAGCAGCTTGGGGCCGGCGGGGGAGCCCTGGGACGTC.

The chain employs TRBV5-1 and TRBJ2-1; 9 nucleotides match TRBD2. V shed 8 bases and J 5 bases; nucleotides not matched to a gene: 5. The CDR3 extends over 13 amino acids. Germline CDR1 is SGHRS and CDR2 is YFSETQ. CDR3 bases: TGCGCCAGTTCTAGCGGGGTGGACAATGAGCAGTTCTTC. It translates to CASSSGVDNEQFF. The whole variable domain, remainder taken from reference TRBV5-1 and TRBJ2-1, is KAGVTQTPRYLIKTRGQQVTLSCSPISGHRSVSWYQQTPGQGLQFLFEYFSETQRNKGNFPGRFSGRQFSNSRSEMNVSTLELGDSALYLCASSSGVDNEQFFGPGTRLTVL.

The V call is TRBV30, the J call TRBJ2-3; the match to TRBD2 covers 9 bases. Looked up from germline, CDR1 is GTSNPN and CDR2 is SVGIG (reference sequence). After removal of 5 bases from V and 4 bases from J, the junction contained 7 bases not matched to a gene. The CDR3 sequence is 14 residues long. The CDR3 nucleotides are TGTGCCTGGTCACCTAGCGGGGCGCCAGATACGCAGTATTTT. Its translation is CAWSPSGAPDTQYF.